The clone carrying this T cell receptor beta chain was counted ten times or more. Its antigen is unidentified. TCRbeta libraries were built with three rounds of nested PCR, modified from ARM-PCR. One entry per CDR3 protein results from TCRdb running MiXCR on the multiplex PCR reads. Altogether under 100,000 distinct CDR3 sequences are present, roughly two thirds being singletons, with the ten largest covering roughly 15%. This sample's RNA came from whole unsorted tissue. V trimming: 4 bases; J trimming: 5 bases; junction bases outside the gene matches: 11. Germline CDR1 and CDR2: SGHDN and FVKESK. The CDR3 covers 17 residues. This entry belongs to a study of tumor and adjacent non-tumor tissue in lung cancer. General study findings and limits: Compared with tumor, normal lung showed significantly lower TCR diversity. In normal lung, the top 100 clones were significantly more dominant than in tumor.

The sequence came from a man aged 65 to 85 with non-small cell lung cancer. The source material was lung tumor tissue. The chain has TRBV14 and TRBJ2-2; TRBD2 aligns across 9 bases. The CDR3 region is CASSPLAGDVTTGELFF. As DNA, the CDR3 is TGTGCCAGCAGCCCTTTAGCGGGGGATGTAACAACCGGGGAGCTGTTTTTT.